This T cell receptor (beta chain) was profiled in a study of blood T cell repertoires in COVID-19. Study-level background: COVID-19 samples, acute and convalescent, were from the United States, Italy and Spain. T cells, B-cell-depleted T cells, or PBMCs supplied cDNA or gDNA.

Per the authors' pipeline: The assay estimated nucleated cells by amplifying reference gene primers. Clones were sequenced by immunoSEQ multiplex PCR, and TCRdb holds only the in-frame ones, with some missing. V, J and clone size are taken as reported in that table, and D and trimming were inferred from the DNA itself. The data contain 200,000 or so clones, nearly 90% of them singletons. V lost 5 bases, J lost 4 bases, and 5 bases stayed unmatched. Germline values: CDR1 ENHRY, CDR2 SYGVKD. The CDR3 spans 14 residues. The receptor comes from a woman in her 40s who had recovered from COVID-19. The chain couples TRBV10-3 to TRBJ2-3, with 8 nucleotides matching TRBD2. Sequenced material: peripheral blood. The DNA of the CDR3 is TGTGCCATCAGTCCCGGACTAGCAGCAGATACGCAGTATTTT. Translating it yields CAISPGLAADTQYF.